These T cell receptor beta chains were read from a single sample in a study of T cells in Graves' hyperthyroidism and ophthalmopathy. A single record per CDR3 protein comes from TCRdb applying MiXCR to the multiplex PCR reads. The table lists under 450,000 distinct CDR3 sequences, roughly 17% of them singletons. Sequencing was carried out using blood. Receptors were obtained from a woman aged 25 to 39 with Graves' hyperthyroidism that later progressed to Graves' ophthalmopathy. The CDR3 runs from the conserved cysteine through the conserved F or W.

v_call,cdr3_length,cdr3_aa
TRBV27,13,CASSVQGWSEAFF
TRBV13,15,CASSLRSPGANVLTF
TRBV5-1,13,CASSLGSFDGAFF
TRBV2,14,CASNPLAGAGELFF
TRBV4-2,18,CASSLWGHGQGSTDTQYF
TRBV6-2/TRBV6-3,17,CASSYGGLAWAKNIQYF
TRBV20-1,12,CSADRENYEQYF
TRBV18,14,CASSRHRGLYEQYF
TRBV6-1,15,CASSSGQGVAYGYTF
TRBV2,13,CASSGLAGDEQYF
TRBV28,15,CASSFWGDPQETQYF
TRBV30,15,CAWRLQGSNNQPQHF
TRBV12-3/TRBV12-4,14,CASSFRGNQETQYF
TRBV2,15,CASQTQGGSNSPLHF
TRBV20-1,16,CSAHEPLAGEGNEQFF
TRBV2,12,CASNPQFGTQYF
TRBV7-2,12,CASSPPLEEQFF
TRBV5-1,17,CASSLSSWSRDYYGYTF
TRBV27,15,CASSYRAGTQETQYF
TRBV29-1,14,CSLTGGRGGTEAFF
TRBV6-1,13,CASSGGVSYEQYF
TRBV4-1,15,CASSHRAGIASEQYF
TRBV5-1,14,CASLDYGGSGELFF
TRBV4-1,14,CASSQGRTNYEQYF
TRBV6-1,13,CASSYGFTDTQYF
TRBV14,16,CASSLAGVSKSYEQYF
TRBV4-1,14,CASSARPSNLEQFF
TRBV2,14,CASMRGLAGDTQYF
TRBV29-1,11,CSVESTNEQFF
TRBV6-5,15,CASSYSGTGAGEQYF
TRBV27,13,CASSKTSGVEQFF
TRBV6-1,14,CASRMGQGNYEQYF
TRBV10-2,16,CASSYGGNSYNSPLHF
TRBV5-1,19,CASSTLYRDRVHSSQPQHF
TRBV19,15,CASSSWTERTYEQYF
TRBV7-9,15,CASSAMGGSYNEQFF
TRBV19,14,CASESTGKDYGYTF
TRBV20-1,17,CSARDLRGWTENTEAFF
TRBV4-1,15,CASSFRRGLNTEAFF
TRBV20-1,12,CSAQYENYGYTF
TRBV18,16,CASSPGVPEGDYGYTF
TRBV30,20,CAWSVPTATGFGSYNSPLHF
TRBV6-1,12,CASSPGWTEAFF
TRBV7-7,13,CASSLTRGYEQYF
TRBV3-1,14,CASSQADRGGGYTF
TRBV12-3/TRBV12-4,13,CASSFFSYNEQFF
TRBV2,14,CASSGPPGGYGYTF
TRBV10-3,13,CAISSGTYNEQFF